Listed here are 23 T cell receptor beta chains from one sample, sequenced in a study of OX40 agonist ivuxolimab in advanced cancers. TCRdb's table, derived via immunoSEQ multiplex PCR, lists solely in-frame clones and lacks some. The table lists around 93,000 clones, around nine tenths of them singletons. Sequences were derived from CD4+ or CD8+ T cells sorted from blood, sampled in a trial of the OX40 agonist ivuxolimab. These receptors all stem from an adult with an advanced solid tumor such as melanoma, head and neck, liver or kidney cancer.

The CDR3 bases are TGTGCCAGCAGTTTCCCAGGACAGCCCCAGCATTTT. Protein: CASSFPGQPQHF. The genes are TRBV27 and TRBJ1-5, with D hard to call. Germline CDR1 reads MNHEY; CDR2 reads SMNVEV (reference sequence). The CDR3 is 12 amino acids. Trimming cost V 3 bases and J 7 bases, with 7 bases left between them.

The chain recombines TRBV6-5 with TRBJ2-6; the D is unclear. V was trimmed by 5 bases and J by 4 bases, leaving 6 bases between them. Germline V gives CDR1 MNHEY, CDR2 SVGAGI. This CDR3 spans 13 amino acids. As DNA, the CDR3 is TGTGCCAGCAGTCCCTTGGGGGCCAACGTCCTGACTTTC. It yields the protein CASSPLGANVLTF.

This rearrangement joins TRBV7-2 to TRBJ2-5; 9 nucleotides agree with TRBD1. From germline, CDR1 is SGHTA and CDR2 FQGNSA. The CDR3 runs 16 residues. V shed 7 bases and J 5 bases; nucleotides not matched to a gene: 14. CDR3 DNA: TGTGCCAGCAACCCCTCCTCCGGGACAGGGTTGGAGACCCAGTACTTC. Translated, it gives CASNPSSGTGLETQYF.

This chain connects TRBV2 to TRBJ1-1; D remains ambiguous. V lost 5 bases and J 10 bases, leaving 14 bases between the germline ends. The germline gives CDR1 SNHLY, CDR2 FYNNEI. There are 12 residues in the CDR3. The DNA for the CDR3 is TGTGCCAGCAGTTTTGTCTTCGAGGGAGCTTTCTTT. It translates to CASSFVFEGAFF.

V is TRBV7-9 and J is TRBJ1-1; D is undetermined. This CDR3 is 14 amino acids long. CDR1 SEHNR and CDR2 FQNEAQ come from the germline V gene (reference sequence). V shed 2 bases and J shed 7 bases, with 14 bases lying between them. The CDR3 DNA is TGTGCCAGCAGCTTAAGCCCCGCCAATGGTGAAGCTTTCTTT. Its translation is CASSLSPANGEAFF.

The V gene is TRBV19, the J gene TRBJ1-1, with a tentative D call TRBD1 (5 bases). V was shortened by 4 bases and J by 11 bases, with 20 bases between the two germline ends. Germline CDR1 and CDR2: LNHDA and SQIVND (reference sequence). The CDR3 is made up of 14 amino acids. CDR3 loop: CASSNPTELAGAFF. Written as DNA, the CDR3 is TGTGCCAGTAGTAACCCGACAGAACTCGCGGGGGCTTTCTTT.

The CDR3 protein is CAISEGEETQYF. CDR3 sequence (DNA): TGTGCCATCAGTGAAGGGGAAGAGACCCAGTACTTC. The rearrangement joins TRBV10-3 to TRBJ2-5; a weak D match, TRBD1 (5 bases). The V gene lost 3 bases and the J gene lost 3 bases, with 5 bases spanning the gap. Germline V gene sequence: CDR1 ENHRY, CDR2 SYGVKD. CDR3 length: 12 amino acids.

V and J are TRBV5-4 and TRBJ1-2; D is ambiguous. This CDR3 has 15 amino acids. V dropped 7 bases and J dropped 3 bases, with 19 bases sitting between them. CDR1 is SGHNT and CDR2 is YYREEE in the germline V gene (reference sequence). The DNA for the CDR3 is TGTGCCAGCTGGGAGGGTGCCCTCCCCTACTATGGCTACACCTTC. Its protein is CASWEGALPYYGYTF. Full variable domain (rest looked up from reference TRBV5-4 and TRBJ1-2): ETGVTQSPTHLIKTRGQQVTLRCSSQSGHNTVSWYQQALGQGPQFIFQYYREEENGRGNFPPRFSGLQFPNYSSELNVNALELDDSALYLCASWEGALPYYGYTFGSGTRLTVV.

The gene calls are TRBV14 and TRBJ1-1; D not certain. CDR3 length equals 12 residues. The germline gives CDR1 SGHDN, CDR2 FVKESK. V was pared by 5 bases and J by 11 bases, with 15 bases between. The CDR3 nucleotides read TGTGCCAGCAGCTTTCCCGGACGAGGGGCTTTCTTT. As protein: CASSFPGRGAFF. Full variable domain (remainder filled in from reference TRBV14 and TRBJ1-1): EAGVTQFPSHSVIEKGQTVTLRCDPISGHDNLYWYRRVMGKEIKFLLHFVKESKQDESGMPNNRFLAERTGGTYSTLKVQPAELEDSGVYFCASSFPGRGAFFGQGTRLTVV.

The count of this clone is one. This CDR3 is CASSWPRGSKNIQYF. The CDR3 DNA reads TGTGCCAGCAGCTGGCCCCGGGGGAGCAAAAACATTCAGTACTTC. This chain joins TRBV5-6 and TRBJ2-4; the D gene is possibly TRBD2 (6 bases). The germline CDR1 and CDR2 sequences are SGHDT and YYEEEE. This CDR3 is built from 15 residues. With 3 bases removed from V and 3 bases from J, the gap between germline ends came to 13 bases.

This chain uses TRBV19 with TRBJ2-3; D gene ambiguous. The ends were cut back, 5 bases at V and 4 bases at J, with 10 bases in the middle. Germline V gene sequence: CDR1 LNHDA, CDR2 SQIVND (reference sequence). CDR3 length: 13 residues. The CDR3 loop is CASSRGRADTQYF. The CDR3 region has the DNA TGTGCCAGTAGTCGCGGACGGGCAGATACGCAGTATTTT.

The chain is built from TRBV5-1 and TRBJ2-5; D is unresolved. Between the trimmed V and J ends, which lost 4 bases and 4 bases, there was a span of 5 bases. The CDR3 runs 11 residues. The germline gives CDR1 SGHRS, CDR2 YFSETQ. In DNA, the CDR3 is TGCGCCAGCAGCCTTAGAGAGACCCAGTACTTC. Its protein is CASSLRETQYF.

In this sample, this clone turned up a few times. CDR3 region: CASSPEGGKLFF. The DNA for the CDR3 is TGTGCCAGCTCACCAGAAGGGGGAAAACTGTTTTTT. The chain has TRBV18 and TRBJ1-4; D is perhaps TRBD1 (6 bases). The CDR3 is made up of 12 amino acids. Trimming left V 2 bases short and J 10 bases short, with 8 bases between. The germline V gene has CDR1 KGHSH and CDR2 LQKENI.

The chain uses TRBV15 and TRBJ2-5, with 7 bases fitting TRBD2. The V and J ends lost 0 bases and 4 bases, in that order; junction bases with no gene match: 5. Germline CDR1 reads LNHNV; CDR2 reads YYDKDF (reference sequence). The CDR3 loop spans 15 amino acids. CDR3: CATSRDWGEGETQYF. The CDR3 nucleotides are TGTGCCACCAGCAGAGATTGGGGGGAGGGAGAGACCCAGTACTTC.

The chain recombines TRBV5-4 with TRBJ2-5; 9 bases line up with TRBD1. This CDR3 is built from 13 residues. Germline values: CDR1 SGHNT, CDR2 YYREEE (reference sequence). The J segment lost 4 bases and the V segment lost 5 bases, leaving 3 bases of the junction unmatched. The CDR3: CASRPDRGETQYF. The CDR3 coding sequence is TGTGCCAGCAGGCCGGACAGGGGAGAGACCCAGTACTTC.

The gene calls are TRBV5-1 and TRBJ1-1, with D maybe TRBD1 (6 bases). The CDR3 length is 14 residues. Looked up from germline, CDR1 is SGHRS and CDR2 is YFSETQ. Trimming took 3 bases from V and 1 from J, leaving 10 bases between them. CDR3 DNA sequence: TGCGCCAGCAGCTCGGGACATCAGAACACTGAAGCTTTCTTT. This sequence encodes CASSSGHQNTEAFF.

The V gene is TRBV19, the J gene TRBJ2-5, with 8 bases lining up with TRBD2. The CDR3 totals 15 residues. Germline loops: CDR1 LNHDA, CDR2 SQIVND (reference sequence). J lost 5 bases, V lost 3 bases, and 8 bases had no gene match. CDR3 nucleotide sequence: TGTGCCAGTAGTATCGGGGCGGGGGGAAAGGAGACCCAGTACTTC. Translation gives CASSIGAGGKETQYF.

This chain links TRBV6-5 with TRBJ2-1; D could derive from TRBD1 or TRBD2 (5 bases each). Trimming left V 3 bases short and J 8 bases short, with 14 bases between. There are 14 residues in the CDR3. Germline CDR1 and CDR2: MNHEY and SVGAGI. This CDR3 reads CASSYGTRGDEQFF. The CDR3 DNA reads as TGTGCCAGCAGTTATGGGACCCGAGGTGATGAGCAGTTCTTC.

This clone was observed a single time. This chain uses TRBV5-4 with TRBJ1-2; D ambiguous. Per germline, CDR1 SGHNT and CDR2 YYREEE (reference sequence). V gave up 2 bases and J gave up 2 bases, with 7 bases separating them. The CDR3 is 13 residues long. CDR3 DNA: TGTGCCAGCAGCTTCGGAAGCAACTATGGCTACACCTTC. Translation gives CASSFGSNYGYTF.

The V gene is TRBV5-1, the J gene TRBJ2-4; TRBD1 matches 7 bases. Germline-derived CDR1 and CDR2 are SGHRS and YFSETQ. This CDR3 has 13 amino acids. V was pared by 4 bases and J by 8 bases, with 6 bases of the junction left unmatched. The CDR3 coding sequence is TGCGCCAGCAGCCGAGACAGGGCGGACATTCAGTACTTC. Translated, it gives CASSRDRADIQYF.

The chain employs TRBV5-1 and TRBJ1-2; maybe TRBD1 (5 bases). With 0 bases removed from V and 6 bases from J, the gap between germline ends came to 15 bases. CDR1 SGHRS and CDR2 YFSETQ come from the germline V gene. The CDR3 loop spans 15 amino acids. The DNA of the CDR3 is TGCGCCAGCAGCTTGGACGGGCTAGGGGTGGATGGCTACACCTTC. It is translated as CASSLDGLGVDGYTF.

The V and J genes are TRBV7-2 and TRBJ1-2; 10 nucleotides line up with TRBD1. Germline V gives CDR1 SGHTA, CDR2 FQGNSA. CDR3 length: 14 residues. V was pared by 3 bases and J by 4 bases, with 2 bases of the junction left unmatched. CDR3 loop: CASSLDRGSYGYTF. CDR3 in DNA: TGTGCCAGCAGCTTGGACAGGGGGAGCTATGGCTACACCTTC.

CDR3 nucleotide sequence: TGCGCCAGCAGCCGCGGCGAAAGCTATGGCTACACCTTC. Amino acids: CASSRGESYGYTF. The chain is built from TRBV5-1 and TRBJ1-2; no reliable D call. V lost 4 bases and J lost 4, with 11 bases in between. Germline assignment: CDR1 SGHRS and CDR2 YFSETQ. The CDR3 is made up of 13 amino acids.